This T cell receptor (beta chain) was documented in a study of cytomegalovirus exposure and HLA in healthy donors. The PCR made use of 60 Vbeta and 13 Jbeta primers. Only in-frame clones appear in the TCRdb table, and some are missing; sequencing was by immunoSEQ multiplex PCR. The profile shows 110,000 or so clones, approximately 76% of them singletons. This clonotype originated in a man aged 50 to 60 in good health and CMV-seropositive. Sequences were obtained from PBMCs.

CDR3 nucleotides: TGTGCCAGCAGTCTACTCCCACTGACAGGGGATGTGGTTGACGAGCAGTACTTC. This codes for CASSLLPLTGDVVDEQYF. This chain joins TRBV6-7 and TRBJ2-7; 8 bases match TRBD1. TRBV6-7 is an ORF, and what it does is uncertain. After removal of 5 bases from V and 5 bases from J, the junction contained 20 bases not matched to a gene. The CDR3 has 18 amino acids.